The 20 T cell receptor beta chains reported below all come from one sample, sequenced in a study of blood T cells in healthy people across ages. For the second PCR, which ran for about 6 to 11 cycles, a sample-barcoded 5' primer and a J-beta primer mix were used. One entry per CDR3 protein results from TCRdb running MiXCR on the 5' RACE reads. Here the sample spans 700,000 to 850,000 distinct CDR3 sequences, around half being singletons. The source material was blood. These receptors came from an elderly man in good health.

J is TRBJ1-2 and V is TRBV7-2; the match to TRBD1 covers 9 bases. The CDR3 runs 14 residues. Germline CDR1 SGHTA, CDR2 FQGNSA. The V and J ends lost 5 bases and 7 bases, in that order; junction bases with no gene match: 8. Here the CDR3 DNA reads TGTGCCAGCAGCGAGCCGGGACAGGGCCTTGGCTACACCTTC. The encoded protein is CASSEPGQGLGYTF. Variable domain in full (rest from reference TRBV7-2 and TRBJ1-2): GAGVSQSPSNKVTEKGKDVELRCDPISGHTALYWYRQSLGQGLEFLIYFQGNSAPDKSGLPSDRFSAERTGGSVSTLTIQRTQQEDSAVYLCASSEPGQGLGYTFGSGTRLTVV.

This clonotype was detected ten times or more. The junction departs from germline at one end; a sequencing error may be responsible. The CDR3 DNA reads as TGTGCCAGCAGCTTAGGGAACTATGGCTACACCTTC. Its protein is CASSLGNYGYTF. J is TRBJ1-2 and V is TRBV12-3 or TRBV12-4; D is uncertain. CDR3 size: 12 residues.

The chain is built from TRBV9 and TRBJ2-5; 7 nucleotides line up with TRBD1. This CDR3 is 17 amino acids long. With 4 bases clipped from V and 1 base from J, the junction kept 13 bases outside the gene matches. Germline V gene sequence: CDR1 SGDLS, CDR2 YYNGEE. CDR3 protein: CASSSFPGTVAQETQYF. The CDR3 DNA reads as TGTGCCAGCAGCTCCTTCCCCGGGACAGTCGCCCAAGAGACCCAGTACTTC.

In its sample, this clonotype was seen once. The CDR3 DNA reads as TGTGCCAGCGAGGGCTTAGGGGGCTACACCTTC. It yields the protein CASEGLGGYTF. The V call is TRBV6-5, the J call TRBJ1-2; D is ambiguous. V lost 8 bases and J 8 bases, leaving 12 bases between the germline ends. The germline CDR1 and CDR2 sequences are MNHEY and SVGAGI. The CDR3 is made up of 11 amino acids.

The rearrangement uses TRBV28 and TRBJ2-1; D not resolved. V was pared by 8 bases and J by 7 bases, with 9 bases between. Germline CDR1 is MDHEN and CDR2 is SYDVKM. The CDR3 loop spans 11 amino acids. DNA of the CDR3: TGTGCCAGCGTGGTGGCAAATGAGCAGTTCTTC. Translating gives CASVVANEQFF.

V and J are TRBV24-1 and TRBJ2-2, with D uncertain. CDR3 length equals 13 residues. V dropped 7 bases and J dropped 3 bases, with 8 bases sitting between them. Germline V gives CDR1 KGHDR, CDR2 SFDVKD. The CDR3 protein is CATSAQDTGELFF. DNA for the CDR3: TGTGCCACCAGCGCGCAGGACACCGGGGAGCTGTTTTTT.

The CDR3 loop is CASSPGLAGGDGTGELFF. The DNA for the CDR3 is TGTGCCAGCAGCCCTGGACTAGCGGGAGGAGATGGCACCGGGGAGCTGTTTTTT. The genes are TRBV4-2 and TRBJ2-2, with 14 bases that match TRBD2. Per the germline V gene, CDR1 is LGHNA and CDR2 is YNFKEQ. The CDR3 covers 18 residues. V dropped 4 bases and J dropped 4; count of bases not matched to a gene: 8.

The gene calls are TRBV12-3 or TRBV12-4 and TRBJ2-4; D gene unclear. The CDR3 runs 14 residues. V was shortened by 6 bases and J by 1 base, with 10 bases between the two germline ends. Here the CDR3 DNA reads TGTGCCAGCAGCACCACAGTGGCCAAAAACATTCAGTACTTC. This sequence encodes CASSTTVAKNIQYF.

About this clonotype itself: One end of the junction varies from germline; a read error may be responsible. The CDR3 region is CASSLEGQPRHF. The DNA for the CDR3 is TGCGCCAGCAGCTTGGAGGGCCAGCCCCGGCATTTT. The V and J genes are TRBV5-1 and TRBJ1-5; D unresolved. Per germline, CDR1 SGHRS and CDR2 YFSETQ. The CDR3 extends over 12 amino acids.

The J gene is TRBJ2-1, the V gene TRBV12-3 or TRBV12-4; TRBD2 matches 13 bases. The V gene end was trimmed by 3 bases and the J gene end by 9 bases; junction bases not matched to a gene: 5. CDR3 length equals 15 residues. In DNA, the CDR3 is TGTGCCAGCAGTTTCGGGACTAGCGGGAAGGTTGAGCAGTTCTTC. It is translated as CASSFGTSGKVEQFF.

This clonotype was counted once. CDR3 DNA: TGTGCCAGCAGTTTGCCTTGGGGCTACAATGAGCAGTACTTC. The encoded protein is CASSLPWGYNEQYF. This chain links TRBV12-3 or TRBV12-4 with TRBJ2-5, with D perhaps TRBD1 (5 bases). The CDR3 has 14 amino acids. V was cut by 3 bases and J by 11 bases, with 19 bases left in between.

This sequence joins TRBV7-3 and TRBJ2-1; D not certain. The CDR3 length is 15 residues. Germline CDR1 reads SGHTA; CDR2 reads FQGTGA. V was cut by 5 bases and J by 5 bases, with 16 bases left in between. CDR3 coding DNA: TGTGCCAGCAGCCTAGGGCCTAGTGCCCACAATGAGCAGTTCTTC. Translated: CASSLGPSAHNEQFF.

This clonotype was picked up a small number of times. This chain joins TRBV20-1 and TRBJ2-7; 10 bases are shared with TRBD2. Trimming cost V 4 bases and J 4 bases; bases outside gene matches: 10. CDR1 and CDR2 (germline): DFQATT, SNEGSKA (reference sequence). CDR3 length equals 15 residues. CDR3: CSAKYSGRIFYEQYF. Here the CDR3 DNA reads TGCAGTGCTAAATATAGCGGGAGGATCTTTTACGAGCAGTACTTC.

The chain employs TRBV6-6 and TRBJ2-4; D is unresolved. Gene TRBJ2-7 matches the end of the DNA better, so the J call may be wrong. This CDR3 contains 14 residues. Germline CDR1 MNHNY, CDR2 SVGAGI (reference sequence). In DNA, the CDR3 is TGTGCCAGCAGTTACTCGCGCGGTGAATACGAGCAGTACTTC. It specifies CASSYSRGEYEQYF.

This clonotype was counted a few times. The CDR3 DNA is TGTGCCAGCAGTTCTGGACTAGCGGGAGGGTTCTACGAGCAGTACTTC. Its translation: CASSSGLAGGFYEQYF. V is TRBV6-5 and J is TRBJ2-7; 15 bases line up with TRBD2. Germline assignment: CDR1 MNHEY and CDR2 SVGAGI. This CDR3 region has 16 residues. The V and J ends lost 4 bases and 3 bases, in that order; junction bases with no gene match: 4.

The chain joins TRBV20-1 to TRBJ2-3; 10 nucleotides line up with TRBD2. Germline V CDR1 and CDR2: DFQATT, SNEGSKA (reference sequence). The CDR3 covers 14 residues. Trimming at V came to 4 bases and at J to 6 bases, leaving 7 bases not matched to a gene. The CDR3 protein is CSATLLAGADTQYF. The CDR3 DNA follows: TGCAGTGCTACCCTGCTAGCGGGAGCGGATACGCAGTATTTT.

The J gene is TRBJ2-3, the V gene TRBV6-1, with 7 nucleotides matching TRBD2. Losses at the gene ends were 1 base for V and 14 bases for J; bases not matched to a gene: 12. Germline loops: CDR1 MNHNS, CDR2 SASEGT. CDR3 length: 14 residues. The CDR3 DNA sequence: TGTGCCAGCAGTGAAGGCGGGAGCGGTAGATACGCGTATTTT. This sequence encodes CASSEGGSGRYAYF.

The genes are TRBV5-8 and TRBJ2-1; 13 positions agree with TRBD2. There are 16 residues in the CDR3. V dropped 4 bases and J dropped 6; count of bases not matched to a gene: 7. In germline, CDR1 is SGHTS, CDR2 YDEGEE. For the CDR3, the DNA is TGTGCCAGCAGCCCTCGGACTAGCGGGGGCTCCAATGAGCAGTTCTTC. This translates into CASSPRTSGGSNEQFF.

This clonotype was seen once. The genes are TRBV3-1 and TRBJ2-7, with TRBD2 matching 8 bases. J was trimmed by 7 bases and V by 5 bases; bases with no gene match: 10. Germline V lookup: CDR1 LGHDT, CDR2 YNNKEL (reference sequence). The CDR3 sequence is 14 residues long. The DNA of the CDR3 is TGTGCCAGCAGCGAAAGCGGGAGTAACTATGAGCAGTACTTC. Residues: CASSESGSNYEQYF.

This chain uses TRBV20-1 with TRBJ2-4; 11 nucleotides match TRBD2. The end of the DNA fits TRBJ2-5 better, so the J call may be wrong. Germline CDR1 and CDR2: DFQATT and SNEGSKA (reference sequence). The CDR3 has 18 amino acids. CDR3 in DNA: TGCAGTGCTAGTGGCCATCAAGGACTAGCGGGCAATCAAGAGACCCAGTACTTC. Its translation is CSASGHQGLAGNQETQYF.